The source of this TCR beta chain is a study of blood T cells in healthy people across ages. The donors, healthy Caucasians from Russia, were aged about 6 to 100. Alongside a J-beta primer mix, a sample-barcoded 5' primer served in a second PCR lasting about 7 to 12 cycles. MiXCR was run by TCRdb on the 5' RACE reads, yielding one entry per CDR3 protein. The sample contains roughly 800,000 distinct CDR3 sequences, roughly 25% of which appear only once. The CDR3 runs 19 residues. Per the germline V gene, CDR1 is LGHNA and CDR2 is YNFKEQ. This sample also appeared in a second study, on T cells of mothers and their children. That work states: A few healthy Caucasian mothers gave samples, and so did their six children.

This clonotype originated in a boy younger than 18 in good health. The chain carries TRBV4-2 and TRBJ2-5, with D possibly being TRBD2 (6 bases). The DNA end favors TRBJ2-1, so the J call may be wrong. Sequencing was performed on blood. The CDR3 sequence is CASSQVWGRDSYTYNEQFF. The DNA of the CDR3 is TGTGCCAGCAGCCAAGTCTGGGGCCGGGACTCATACACCTACAATGAGCAGTTCTTC.